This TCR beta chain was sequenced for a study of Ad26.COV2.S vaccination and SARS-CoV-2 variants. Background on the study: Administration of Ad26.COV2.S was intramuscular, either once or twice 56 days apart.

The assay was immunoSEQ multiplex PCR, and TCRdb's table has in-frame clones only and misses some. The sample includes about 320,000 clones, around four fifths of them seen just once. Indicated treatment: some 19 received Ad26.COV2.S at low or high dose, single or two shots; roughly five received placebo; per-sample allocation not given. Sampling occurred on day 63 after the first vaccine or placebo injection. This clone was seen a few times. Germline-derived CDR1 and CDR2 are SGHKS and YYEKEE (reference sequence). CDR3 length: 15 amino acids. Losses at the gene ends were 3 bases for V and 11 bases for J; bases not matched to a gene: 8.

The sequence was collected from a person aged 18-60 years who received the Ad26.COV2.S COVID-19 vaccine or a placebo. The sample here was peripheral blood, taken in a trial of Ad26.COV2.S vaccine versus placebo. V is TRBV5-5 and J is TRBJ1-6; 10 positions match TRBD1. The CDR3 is CASSSGQGLGAPLHF. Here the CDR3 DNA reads TGTGCCAGCAGCTCGGGACAGGGGTTGGGGGCACCCCTCCACTTT. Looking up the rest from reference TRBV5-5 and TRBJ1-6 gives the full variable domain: DAGVTQSPTHLIKTRGQQVTLRCSPISGHKSVSWYQQVLGQGPQFIFQYYEKEERGRGNFPDRFSARQFPNYSSELNVNALLLGDSALYLCASSSGQGLGAPLHFGNGTRLTVT.